Below, one T cell receptor (beta chain) is given with its context. Its target antigen remains unknown. No qualities accompany the bases; no much larger clone lies one base away. This entry belongs to a study of blood T cell repertoires in COVID-19 (dated by TCRdb to about 2020). Background on the whole study: Samples from collaborators originated in the United States, Italy and Spain and spanned both the acute and convalescent phases of COVID-19. The material from the prospective study consisted of cDNA or gDNA derived from T cells, B-cell-depleted T cells, or PBMCs. A de-identified subject ID, COVID-19 status, age in years and sex were almost always included in the sample metadata. The dataset comprised deeply sampled blood TCRbeta repertoires from subjects exposed to, actively infected with, or recovered from COVID-19. Samples came from the ongoing ImmuneRACE study (first 160 participants) plus 1,254 subjects from 6 global collaborators. Where available, HLA class I and class II types were obtained from metadata supplied by the sample provider rather than from assay-based typing. The repertoires were released in a freely available public database intended as a resource for research on the immune response to SARS-CoV-2.

Each collaborating institution followed its own protocols to collect whole blood in K2EDTA tubes. Collaborator samples were shipped for TCRbeta analysis as frozen whole blood, isolated PBMCs, or DNA extracted from either sample type. Results and caveats for the whole study, not just this receptor: The amount of clinical and demographic metadata varied by source and participant and was provided uncurated.

TCRbeta CDR3 regions were amplified from genomic DNA by means of the immunoSEQ Assay, a bias-controlled multiplex PCR. On the authors' methods: The number of nucleated cells in each sample was estimated by amplification of reference gene primers within the assay. To quantify the absolute abundance of each unique TCRbeta CDR3 rearrangement, sequence reads were collapsed and filtered. For each sample, productive Simpson clonality was calculated as the square root of Simpson's diversity index across productive rearrangements. TCRdb stores this immuneACCESS table with in-frame sequences only. Part of the clones is absent; in the studies checked, under half of the shortfall reflects unresolved V genes, and no reason is known for the rest. From that table come the V and J calls and clone size; the DNA was used to work out D and trimming. This sample lists 90,000 to 120,000 clones; approximately 88% were detected once. 4% to 5.5% of the sample rests with the top ten.

This sequence was found in a human donor in a cohort sampled during active COVID-19. Sequenced input: peripheral blood.

CDR3 sequence: CASTNAGGNQPQHF. The nucleotides read TGTGCCAGCACCAACGCAGGGGGCAATCAGCCCCAGCATTTT. The sequence joins TRBV6-6 to TRBJ1-5, and perhaps TRBD1 as D gene, on 6 matching bases. CDR1 and CDR2 were assigned from the germline V gene (reference sequence) as MNHNY and SVGAGI. Trimming at the junction amounts to 7 bases on V and 2 bases on J, and the germline ends lie 12 bases apart. Taken from cysteine to phenylalanine, the CDR3 has 14 residues. Of the read, only the CDR3 DNA is kept; its 42 bases are in frame from base 1.